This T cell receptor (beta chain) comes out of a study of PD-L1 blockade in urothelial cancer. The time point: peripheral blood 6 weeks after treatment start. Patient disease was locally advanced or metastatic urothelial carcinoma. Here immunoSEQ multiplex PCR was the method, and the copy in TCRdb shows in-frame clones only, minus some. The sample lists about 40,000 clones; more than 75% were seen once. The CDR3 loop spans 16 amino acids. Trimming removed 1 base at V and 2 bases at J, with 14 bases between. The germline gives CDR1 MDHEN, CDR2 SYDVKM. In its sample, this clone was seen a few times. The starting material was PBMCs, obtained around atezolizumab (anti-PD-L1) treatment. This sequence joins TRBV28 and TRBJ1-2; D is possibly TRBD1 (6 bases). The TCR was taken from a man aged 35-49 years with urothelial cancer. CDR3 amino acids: CASSLYGQGPNYGYTF. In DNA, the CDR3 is TGTGCCAGCAGTTTATACGGGCAGGGGCCCAACTATGGCTACACCTTC.